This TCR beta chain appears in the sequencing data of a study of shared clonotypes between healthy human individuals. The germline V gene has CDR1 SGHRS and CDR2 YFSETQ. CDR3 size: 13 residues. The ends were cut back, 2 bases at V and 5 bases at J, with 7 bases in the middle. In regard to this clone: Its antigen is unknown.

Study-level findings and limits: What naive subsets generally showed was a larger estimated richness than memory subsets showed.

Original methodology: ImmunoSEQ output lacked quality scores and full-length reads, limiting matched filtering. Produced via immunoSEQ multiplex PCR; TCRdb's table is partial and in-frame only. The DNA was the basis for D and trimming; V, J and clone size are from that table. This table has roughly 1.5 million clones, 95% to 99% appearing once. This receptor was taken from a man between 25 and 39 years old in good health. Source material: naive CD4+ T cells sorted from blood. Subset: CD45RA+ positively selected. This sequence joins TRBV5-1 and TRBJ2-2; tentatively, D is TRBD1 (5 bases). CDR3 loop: CASSLRQTGELFF. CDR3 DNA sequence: TGCGCCAGCAGCTTAAGACAGACCGGGGAGCTGTTTTTT.